The rows below give T cell receptor beta chains drawn from one sample of a study of blood T cell repertoires in COVID-19. Assay used: immunoSEQ multiplex PCR; TCRdb lists only in-frame clones, some missing. The repertoire has about 180,000 clones, roughly 80% of them found once; the top ten carry around 8%. Sequenced material: peripheral blood. The receptor set was obtained from a woman in her 70s with acute or convalescent COVID-19. CDR3s leave out the opening cysteine and the closing phenylalanine or tryptophan. Each record gives: J gene, V gene, CDR3 protein.

>TRBJ2-1|TRBV18
ASSPVATRDNEQF
>TRBJ1-6|TRBV7-8
ASSLNWSYNSPLH
>TRBJ2-1|TRBV14
ASSQGQTYNEQF
>TRBJ2-2|TRBV24-1
ATSSTGGTGELF
>TRBJ1-5|TRBV27
ASSYGLSLNQPQH
>TRBJ1-2|TRBV6-5
ASRTPTASYGYT
>TRBJ1-1|TRBV5-6
ASSFPGQGARAEAF
>TRBJ1-2|TRBV7-2
ASSSGRGNWAGGGYT
>TRBJ2-7|TRBV19
ASSIGTGVSYEQY
>TRBJ1-1|TRBV11-3
ASSSSGGITEAF
>TRBJ1-1|TRBV7-9
ASSSGRANTEAF
>TRBJ1-1|TRBV6-2/TRBV6-3
ASSYQGGYGEAF
>TRBJ1-1|TRBV7-9
ASRPTELNTEAF
>TRBJ2-3|TRBV28
ASSTGLENTDTQY
>TRBJ1-1|TRBV5-6
ASSLAGVATEAF
>TRBJ1-6|TRBV14
ASSREGRNSPLH
>TRBJ1-5|TRBV28
ASSQQGIGEPQH
>TRBJ1-4|TRBV7-9
ASIPVATNEKLF
>TRBJ2-1|TRBV7-2
ASSLVFTSYNEQF
>TRBJ1-2|TRBV19
ASKGGQFYGYT
>TRBJ1-2|TRBV30
AWSPGPSSVT
>TRBJ2-3|TRBV9
ASSVSGGRNSDTQY
>TRBJ2-1|TRBV20-1
SASLMTHSSNEQF
>TRBJ1-6|TRBV6-5
ASRQGGNSPLH
>TRBJ2-3|TRBV7-2
ASSLNGPGGPTDTQY
>TRBJ1-5|TRBV7-9
ASVQGNNQPQH
>TRBJ2-1|TRBV19
ASSTRGTSGNEQF
>TRBJ2-7|TRBV2
ASSAPSGRNEQY
>TRBJ1-3|TRBV5-6
ASSLVPGQGSAGNTIY
>TRBJ1-5|TRBV7-2
ASSVTEHRSVYSNQPQH
>TRBJ2-1|TRBV11-2
ASSLSGNEQF
>TRBJ1-5|TRBV5-6
ASSSAGGVGQPQH
>TRBJ1-5|TRBV7-2
ASSRGTGMGGEPQH
>TRBJ2-7|TRBV5-1
ASSSAYEQY
>TRBJ1-2|TRBV19
ASSIGREGGYT
>TRBJ2-7|TRBV10-2
ASPRSPGQGIYEQY
>TRBJ2-2|TRBV29-1
SVARVPGAGELF
>TRBJ1-6|TRBV5-8
ASSLDQGDHNSPLH
>TRBJ1-4|TRBV11-2
ASSFRATNEKLF
>TRBJ1-4|TRBV27
ASSFRTSEKLF
>TRBJ2-4|TRBV7-3
ASSSTLPRTVEAKNIQY
>TRBJ1-4|TRBV10-3
ATSDSNEKLF
>TRBJ2-2|TRBV7-6
ASSLGSGSGELF
>TRBJ1-1|TRBV28
ASRAQAGDTEAF
>TRBJ1-3|TRBV9
ASSVQSGNTIY
>TRBJ2-1|TRBV19
ASSTRLGAYNEQF
>TRBJ2-1|TRBV7-9
ASSLAGTKGGEQF
>TRBJ2-5|TRBV5-1
ASSKPGLAAYQETQY
>TRBJ1-5|TRBV7-2
ASSLGRDSNQPQH
>TRBJ1-5|TRBV6-5
ASSSTGVGHQPQH
>TRBJ2-3|TRBV28
ASSLAGADTQY
>TRBJ2-1|TRBV7-8
ASREQDRLYSYNEQF
>TRBJ1-1|TRBV5-4
ASSLNPGTEAF